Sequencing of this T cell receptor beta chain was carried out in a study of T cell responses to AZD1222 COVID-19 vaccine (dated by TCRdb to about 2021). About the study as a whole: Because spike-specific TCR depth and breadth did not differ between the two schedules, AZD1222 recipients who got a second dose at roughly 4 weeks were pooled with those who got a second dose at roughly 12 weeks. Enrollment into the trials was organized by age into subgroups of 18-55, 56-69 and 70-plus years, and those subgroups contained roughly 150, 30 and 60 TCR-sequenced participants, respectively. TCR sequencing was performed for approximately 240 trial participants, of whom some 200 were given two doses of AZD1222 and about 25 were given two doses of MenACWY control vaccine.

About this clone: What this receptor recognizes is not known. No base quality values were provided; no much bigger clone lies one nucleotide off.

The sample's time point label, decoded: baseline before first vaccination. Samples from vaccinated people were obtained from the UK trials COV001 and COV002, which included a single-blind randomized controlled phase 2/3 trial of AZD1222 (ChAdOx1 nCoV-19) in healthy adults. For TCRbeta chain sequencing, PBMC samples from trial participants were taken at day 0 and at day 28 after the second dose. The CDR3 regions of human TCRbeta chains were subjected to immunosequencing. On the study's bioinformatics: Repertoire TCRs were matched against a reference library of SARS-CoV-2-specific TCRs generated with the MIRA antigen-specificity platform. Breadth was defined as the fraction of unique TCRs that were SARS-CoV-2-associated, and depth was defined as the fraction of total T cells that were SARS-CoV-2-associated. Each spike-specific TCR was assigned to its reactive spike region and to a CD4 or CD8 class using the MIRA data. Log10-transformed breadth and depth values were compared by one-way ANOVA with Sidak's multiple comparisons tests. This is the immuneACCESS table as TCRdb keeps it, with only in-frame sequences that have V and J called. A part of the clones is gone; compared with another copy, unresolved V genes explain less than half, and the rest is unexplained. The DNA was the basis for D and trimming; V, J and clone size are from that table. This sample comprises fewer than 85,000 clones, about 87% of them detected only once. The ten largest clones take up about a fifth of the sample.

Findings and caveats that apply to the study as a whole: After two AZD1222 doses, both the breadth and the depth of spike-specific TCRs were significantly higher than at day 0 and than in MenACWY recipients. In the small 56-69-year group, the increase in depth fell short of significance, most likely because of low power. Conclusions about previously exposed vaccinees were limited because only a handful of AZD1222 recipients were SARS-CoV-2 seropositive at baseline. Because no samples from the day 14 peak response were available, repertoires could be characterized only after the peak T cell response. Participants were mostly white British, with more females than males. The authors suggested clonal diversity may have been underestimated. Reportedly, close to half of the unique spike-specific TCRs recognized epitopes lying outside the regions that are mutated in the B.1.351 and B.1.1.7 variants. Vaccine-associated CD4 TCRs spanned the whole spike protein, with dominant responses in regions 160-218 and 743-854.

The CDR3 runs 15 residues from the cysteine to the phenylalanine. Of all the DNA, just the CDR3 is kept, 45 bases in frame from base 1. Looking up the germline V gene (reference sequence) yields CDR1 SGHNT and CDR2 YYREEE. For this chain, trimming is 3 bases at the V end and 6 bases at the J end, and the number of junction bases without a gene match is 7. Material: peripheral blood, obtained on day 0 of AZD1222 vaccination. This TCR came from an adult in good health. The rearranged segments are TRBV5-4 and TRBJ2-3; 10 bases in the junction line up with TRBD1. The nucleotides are TGTGCCAGCAGCTACAAACGACAGGGGGCGGATACGCAGTATTTT. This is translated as CASSYKRQGADTQYF.